This TCR beta chain stems from a study of regulatory T cells in long-lasting Graves disease. The overall study: Less than 3 months of antithyroid drugs had been taken by newly diagnosed Graves' patients.

This clonotype has a single count. Arm-PCR of CDR3 regions and iRepertoire HTBI primers were used to build TCR beta libraries. MiXCR was run by TCRdb on the multiplex PCR reads, yielding one entry per CDR3 protein. The data show 450,000 to 650,000 distinct CDR3 sequences, around 15% seen once. The time point: newly diagnosed GD, antithyroid drugs for less than 3 months. PBMCs were the source of the RNA used for TCR sequencing. The same data also went into a second study, on T cells in Graves' hyperthyroidism and ophthalmopathy. Turning to that study: When the TCR CDR3 underwent first-round RT-PCR, the HTBI primer set was used.

This TCR came from a woman aged 35-65 years with Graves disease. Sequenced here: peripheral blood mononuclear cells (PBMCs), sampled at new diagnosis, from a patient treated with antithyroid drugs.

The CDR3 reads CAISEGVVSETQYF. The CDR3 DNA reads TGTGCCATCAGTGAGGGAGTCGTAAGTGAGACCCAGTACTTC. V gene TRBV10-3 combines with J gene TRBJ2-5, with D hard to call. Looked up from germline, CDR1 is ENHRY and CDR2 is SYGVKD. Trimming removed 2 bases from V and 5 bases from J, with 12 bases in between. The CDR3 length is 14 residues.